Shown below are 7 T cell receptor beta chains from a single sample sequenced in a study of blood T cell repertoires in COVID-19 (TCRdb year 2020). The library was prepared using the immunoSEQ multiplex PCR assay. TCRdb took over this immuneACCESS table, retaining in-frame rearrangements with V and J assigned. Such tables are incomplete; in checked studies, under half of the missing clones stem from an unresolved V gene, and the remainder is unexplained. The table for this sample lists 95,000 to 100,000 clones; approximately 92% of them were counted only once. Jointly, the top ten make up around 5% of the sample. Specimen: peripheral blood. These TCRs come from a man between 45 and 60 years old with active COVID-19.

This chain joins TRBV7-6 and TRBJ2-1, with TRBD2 matching over 8 bases. The germline V gene has CDR1 SGHVS and CDR2 FNYEAQ. The CDR3 has 15 residues. Losses at the gene ends were 1 base for V and 10 bases for J; bases not matched to a gene: 9. CDR3 residues: CASSLVSGGPREQFF. The CDR3 DNA follows: TGTGCCAGCAGCTTAGTTTCGGGAGGGCCCCGGGAGCAGTTCTTC.

CDR3 amino acids: CASLTSGSTDTQYF. In DNA form, the CDR3 reads TGTGCCAGCCTTACTAGCGGGAGCACAGATACGCAGTATTTT. This sequence joins TRBV6-5 and TRBJ2-3; 9 bases are shared with TRBD2. The CDR3 consists of 14 residues. J was trimmed by 0 bases and V by 8 bases; bases with no gene match: 3. CDR1 and CDR2 (germline): MNHEY, SVGAGI.

V usage is TRBV5-1 and J usage is TRBJ1-2, with 8 bases lining up with TRBD1. Losses at the gene ends were 0 bases for V and 8 bases for J; bases not matched to a gene: 6. The CDR3 is 14 amino acids. CDR1 SGHRS and CDR2 YFSETQ come from the germline V gene. Written as DNA, the CDR3 is TGCGCCAGCAGCTTGGCCCCAGGGGGCATAGGCTACACCTTC. It encodes CASSLAPGGIGYTF.

The gene calls are TRBV9 and TRBJ2-1; 11 nucleotides align to TRBD2. This CDR3 spans 17 amino acids. After removal of 0 bases from V and 0 bases from J, the junction contained 2 bases not matched to a gene. The germline CDR1 and CDR2 sequences are SGDLS and YYNGEE. CDR3 coding DNA: TGTGCCAGCAGCGTAGATCTAGCGGGAGGCTCCTACAATGAGCAGTTCTTC. Translated, it gives CASSVDLAGGSYNEQFF.

The CDR3, as DNA: TGTGCCAGCAGCTCCAAAACAGGGGTTAGCACAGATACGCAGTATTTT. Protein sequence: CASSSKTGVSTDTQYF. The chain has TRBV7-9 and TRBJ2-3, with 7 bases identical to TRBD1. Germline V gene data show CDR1 as SEHNR and CDR2 as FQNEAQ (reference sequence). V gave up 4 bases and J gave up 0 bases; unmatched junction bases: 7. The CDR3 has 16 amino acids.

The CDR3 here is CASSISAGADTEAFF. As DNA, the CDR3 is TGTGCCAGTAGTATTTCGGCAGGGGCGGACACTGAAGCTTTCTTT. This rearrangement joins TRBV19 to TRBJ1-1, with D possibly matching TRBD1 (6 bases). Germline CDR1 reads LNHDA; CDR2 reads SQIVND (reference sequence). V gave up 3 bases and J gave up 3 bases, with 14 bases separating them. The CDR3 covers 15 residues.

The chain carries TRBV30 and TRBJ1-2; 9 bases fit TRBD1. Germline CDR1 reads GTSNPN; CDR2 reads SVGIG (reference sequence). V was pared by 1 base and J by 8 bases, with 5 bases of the junction left unmatched. This CDR3 region has 13 residues. CDR3 region: CAWSDRQGDGYTF. CDR3 DNA sequence: TGTGCCTGGAGTGATCGACAGGGGGACGGCTACACCTTC.